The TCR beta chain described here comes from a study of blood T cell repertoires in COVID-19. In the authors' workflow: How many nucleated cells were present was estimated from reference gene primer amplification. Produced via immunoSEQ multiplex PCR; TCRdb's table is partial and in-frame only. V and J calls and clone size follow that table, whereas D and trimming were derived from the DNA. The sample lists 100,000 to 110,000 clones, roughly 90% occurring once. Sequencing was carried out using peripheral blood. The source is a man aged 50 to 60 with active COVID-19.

The CDR3 coding sequence is TGTGCCAGCAGCTTGGGAATAGCGGGGGGGCTTGCAGATACGCAGTATTTT. Translated: CASSLGIAGGLADTQYF. The chain uses TRBV5-6 and TRBJ2-3; the match to TRBD2 covers 11 bases. J gave up 4 bases and V 0 bases, and 7 bases lay outside the gene matches. There are 17 residues in the CDR3. Per germline, CDR1 SGHDT and CDR2 YYEEEE.